Below are 17 T cell receptor beta chains sequenced from a single sample in a study of blood T cell repertoires in COVID-19. Profiling relied on immunoSEQ multiplex PCR, and the TCRdb table lists in-frame clones only, not all of them. Of around 170,000 clones in the sample, around 89% were seen once. Sequencing input: peripheral blood. The source of these receptors is a man between 60 and 75 years old with acute or convalescent COVID-19.

The chain couples TRBV27 to TRBJ2-5, with 8 bases fitting TRBD2. CDR3 length: 15 amino acids. Unmatched junction bases numbered 6, after V lost 0 bases and J lost 6 bases. CDR1 and CDR2 (germline): MNHEY, SMNVEV (reference sequence). This CDR3 reads CASSLSPRGVQTQYF. CDR3 nucleotide sequence: TGTGCCAGCAGTTTATCGCCGCGGGGGGTACAGACCCAGTACTTC.

The chain recombines TRBV5-4 with TRBJ2-3; 10 bases match TRBD1. The V segment lost 6 bases and the J segment 4 bases; nucleotides outside the gene matches: 5. Germline V CDR1 and CDR2: SGHNT, YYREEE (reference sequence). The CDR3 consists of 14 residues. The CDR3 sequence: CASILDRGADTQYF. The CDR3 region has the DNA TGTGCCAGCATCCTGGACAGGGGGGCAGATACGCAGTATTTT.

The chain combines TRBV3-1 (or the pseudogene TRBV3-2) with TRBJ2-7; tentatively, D is TRBD2 (6 bases). Trimming took off 1 base at V and 6 bases at J, with 16 bases between the two ends. The germline gives CDR1 LGHDT, CDR2 YNNKEL (reference sequence). The CDR3 runs 15 residues. CDR3 sequence (DNA): TGTGCCAGCAGCCAAGGGGCGACTAGTAACTCCGAGCAGTACGTC. This codes for CASSQGATSNSEQYV.

The chain links TRBV19 to TRBJ2-4; 10 bases are shared with TRBD1. Germline-derived CDR1 and CDR2 are LNHDA and SQIVND (reference sequence). With V trimmed by 6 bases and J by 2 bases, 10 bases remained unmatched. The CDR3 is 17 amino acids. DNA of the CDR3: TGTGCCAGTAGAAGACAGGGGGCTTTTGCTTCCAAAAACATTCAGTACTTC. The encoded protein is CASRRQGAFASKNIQYF.

The chain is built from TRBV7-8 and TRBJ1-4, with TRBD1 as a possible D gene (5 bases). V shed 5 bases and J shed 8 bases, with 12 bases lying between them. Per the germline V gene, CDR1 is SGHVS and CDR2 is FQNEAQ. The CDR3 length is 13 residues. CDR3: CASSVGAWEKLFF. Here the CDR3 DNA reads TGTGCCAGCAGCGTAGGGGCATGGGAAAAACTGTTTTTT.

The rearrangement links TRBV11-3 to TRBJ1-2, with D hard to call. V was pared by 0 bases and J by 6 bases, with 8 bases between. Germline V gene lookup returns CDR1 SGHNT and CDR2 YENEEA. The CDR3 totals 13 residues. DNA for the CDR3: TGTGCCAGCAGCTTAGATACTGGGCATGGCTACACCTTC. Amino acids: CASSLDTGHGYTF. The full variable domain, rest sourced from reference TRBV11-3 and TRBJ1-2, is EAGVVQSPRYKIIEKKQPVAFWCNPISGHNTLYWYLQNLGQGPELLIRYENEEAVDDSQLPKDRFSAERLKGVDSTLKIQPAELGDSAVYLCASSLDTGHGYTFGSGTRLTVV.

The V gene is TRBV3-1 (or the pseudogene TRBV3-2), the J gene TRBJ2-2; tentatively, D is TRBD1 (5 bases). The germline gives CDR1 LGHDT, CDR2 YNNKEL (reference sequence). The V gene lost 1 base and the J gene lost 5 bases, with 11 bases spanning the gap. The CDR3 totals 15 residues. The CDR3 here is CASSQGAGNTGELFF. In DNA, the CDR3 is TGTGCCAGCAGCCAAGGGGCAGGGAATACCGGGGAGCTGTTTTTT.

A note on this clone: In the same sample, other DNA sequences code for this CDR3. The chain carries TRBV5-1 and TRBJ1-3; possibly TRBD1 for D (5 bases). Trimming shortened V by 0 bases and J by 4 bases, and 5 bases separated the two germline ends. The CDR3 loop spans 13 amino acids. The germline CDR1 and CDR2 sequences are SGHRS and YFSETQ. The CDR3 nucleotides read TGCGCCAGCAGCTTGGGACAGGGAAACACCATATATTTT. Its translation: CASSLGQGNTIYF.

This sequence joins TRBV6-4 and TRBJ1-1, with TRBD1 matching over 8 bases. Germline-derived CDR1 and CDR2 are MRHNA and SNTAGT. After removal of 4 bases from V and 5 bases from J, the junction contained 3 bases not matched to a gene. The CDR3 has 13 residues. Here the CDR3 DNA reads TGTGCCAGCAGTGCGAACAGGGGGACTGAAGCTTTCTTT. This codes for CASSANRGTEAFF.

This clone occurred a few times. CDR3 sequence (DNA): TGTGCCAGCAGCCCCCGGGACAGTTCGGAAGCTTTCTTT. Its protein is CASSPRDSSEAFF. J is TRBJ1-1 and V is TRBV14; 7 bases agree with TRBD1. This CDR3 region has 13 residues. V trimming: 4 bases; J trimming: 8 bases; junction bases outside the gene matches: 7. CDR1 SGHDN and CDR2 FVKESK come from the germline V gene.

The chain carries TRBV6-6 and TRBJ2-3, with D maybe TRBD2 (6 bases). The germline gives CDR1 MNHNY, CDR2 SVGAGI (reference sequence). Trimming stripped 6 bases from V and 0 bases from J, with 7 bases between. The length of the CDR3 is 13 residues. The CDR3: CASRGGSTDTQYF. The CDR3 nucleotides are TGTGCCAGCAGGGGGGGTAGCACAGATACGCAGTATTTT.

This chain joins TRBV5-3 and TRBJ1-2, with 7 bases identical to TRBD1. TRBV5-3 is known as an ORF, though its function is uncertain. The CDR3 loop spans 17 amino acids. V trimming: 1 base; J trimming: 2 bases; junction bases outside the gene matches: 11. The CDR3 DNA reads as TGTGCCAGAAGCTTGCGGGGACCTACAGGGGACAACTATGGCTACACCTTC. Its translation: CARSLRGPTGDNYGYTF.

This rearrangement joins TRBV10-3 to TRBJ1-6; D remains ambiguous. Between the trimmed V and J ends, which lost 8 bases and 5 bases, there was a span of 13 bases. Per the germline V gene, CDR1 is ENHRY and CDR2 is SYGVKD. This CDR3 has 14 amino acids. The CDR3 DNA reads TGTGCCATCGCCCAGGACTTTAATAATTCACCCCTCCACTTT. This translates into CAIAQDFNNSPLHF.

This chain links TRBV5-1 with TRBJ2-2; 7 positions match TRBD1. CDR3 length equals 16 residues. Germline V gene lookup returns CDR1 SGHRS and CDR2 YFSETQ. Losses at the gene ends were 8 bases for V and 4 bases for J; bases not matched to a gene: 14. CDR3 coding DNA: TGCGCCAGTATCCCGGGAACAGGGGCGACCACCGGGGAGCTGTTTTTT. It is translated as CASIPGTGATTGELFF.

The CDR3 DNA is TGTGCCAGTAGTATAGGAACCGGGACAGGGAGATACTTC. Protein sequence: CASSIGTGTGRYF. J is TRBJ2-7 and V is TRBV19, with 9 positions matching TRBD1. After removal of 1 base from V and 13 bases from J, the junction contained 8 bases not matched to a gene. This CDR3 contains 13 residues. Germline V lookup: CDR1 LNHDA, CDR2 SQIVND (reference sequence).

V and J are TRBV29-1 and TRBJ2-7; 8 bases are a match to TRBD1. Losses at the gene ends were 2 bases for V and 3 bases for J; bases not matched to a gene: 3. The CDR3 consists of 13 residues. In germline, CDR1 is SQVTM, CDR2 ANQGSEA. The CDR3 sequence: CSVERTGSYEQYF. The CDR3, as DNA: TGCAGCGTTGAAAGGACAGGGAGCTACGAGCAGTACTTC.

Only one count was recorded for this clone. The V and J genes are TRBV5-1 and TRBJ1-5; 10 nucleotides match TRBD1. V dropped 2 bases and J dropped 7; count of bases not matched to a gene: 9. The germline CDR1 and CDR2 sequences are SGHRS and YFSETQ. The CDR3 is made up of 16 amino acids. CDR3 residues: CASSLGGTGVGQPQHF. CDR3 bases: TGCGCCAGCAGCTTAGGAGGGACAGGGGTAGGCCAGCCCCAGCATTTT.